This T cell receptor (beta chain) was profiled in a study of T cell responses to AZD1222 COVID-19 vaccine. Points from the study as a whole: Reportedly, nearly half the spike-specific TCRs target unmutated variant regions. No repertoire was sampled before or during the peak T cell response, only after it. Clonal diversity was possibly underestimated, and the donors were mostly white British, with more females.

Repertoires were generated with immunoSEQ multiplex PCR, while TCRdb's copy carries only in-frame clones and drops some. The table lists more than 150,000 clones, more than 75% of them singletons. The CDR3 extends over 13 amino acids. With 5 bases removed from V and 7 bases from J, the gap between germline ends came to 12 bases. Per the germline V gene, CDR1 is SGHDT and CDR2 is YYEEEE. As to this clone: Its antigen is still unknown.

The clonotype originates from an adult in good health. The J gene is TRBJ2-2, the V gene TRBV5-6; TRBD1 might be the D (6 bases). Specimen: peripheral blood, collected on day 0 of MenACWY control vaccination. CDR3 nucleotides: TGTGCCAGCAGTCATCGGGACATCGGGGAGCTGTTTTTT. This encodes CASSHRDIGELFF.